The 10 T cell receptor beta chains below all came from one sample that was sequenced in a study of T-cell memory formation after mild COVID-19. TCRdb re-called the 5' RACE reads with MiXCR, one entry per CDR3 protein. Of 250,000 to 300,000 distinct CDR3 sequences in the sample, 15% to 20% were seen once. The sample taken for sequencing was PBMCs or a T cell subset sorted from them (not recorded which). Source of these receptors: a man younger than 35 who had mild COVID-19 (a few samples of this study predate the infection). Cell type and time point are not known.

In its sample, this clonotype was seen a few times. V usage is TRBV11-2 and J usage is TRBJ1-3; D remains unclear. CDR1 and CDR2 from the germline V gene are SGHAT and FQNNGV. The ends were cut back, 5 bases at V and 4 bases at J, with 12 bases in the middle. This CDR3 has 14 residues. CDR3 protein: CASSPESAGNTIYF. As DNA, the CDR3 is TGTGCCAGCAGCCCGGAGTCCGCGGGAAACACCATATATTTT.

The chain carries TRBV7-2 and TRBJ2-5; D ambiguous. Germline V gives CDR1 SGHTA, CDR2 FQGNSA. V gave up 1 base and J gave up 7 bases, with 13 bases separating them. This CDR3 has 14 amino acids. The CDR3 nucleotides read TGTGCCAGCAGCTTAGGTTCCGGTGGCCGGACCCAGTACTTC. Translation: CASSLGSGGRTQYF. Complete variable domain (other parts from reference TRBV7-2 and TRBJ2-5): GAGVSQSPSNKVTEKGKDVELRCDPISGHTALYWYRQSLGQGLEFLIYFQGNSAPDKSGLPSDRFSAERTGGSVSTLTIQRTQQEDSAVYLCASSLGSGGRTQYFGPGTRLLVL.

This clonotype occurred many times. The chain couples TRBV5-1 to TRBJ2-7, with TRBD1 matching 11 bases. Unmatched junction bases numbered 9, after V lost 3 bases and J lost 7 bases. Germline V gene sequence: CDR1 SGHRS, CDR2 YFSETQ. The CDR3 totals 15 residues. The CDR3 sequence is CASSWEGQGAGEQYF. DNA of the CDR3: TGCGCCAGCAGCTGGGAAGGACAGGGGGCTGGGGAGCAGTACTTC.

The chain links TRBV4-3 to TRBJ2-5; D remains ambiguous. V was trimmed by 1 base and J by 4 bases, leaving 13 bases between them. The V gene's germline CDR1 is LGHNA and CDR2 YSLEER. The CDR3 spans 15 residues. CDR3 in amino acids: CASSQGPPGGETQYF. The CDR3 DNA reads TGCGCCAGCAGCCAAGGGCCGCCGGGCGGAGAGACCCAGTACTTC.

The chain has TRBV29-1 and TRBJ1-2, with D maybe TRBD1 (6 bases). Germline V gene sequence: CDR1 SQVTM, CDR2 ANQGSEA. Deletions cut 6 bases from V and 3 bases from J, with 23 bases between. The CDR3 extends over 16 amino acids. Here the CDR3 DNA reads TGCAGCGTCGCACCTAAATTAGAGGGGGGCCACTATGGCTACACCTTC. Translated, it gives CSVAPKLEGGHYGYTF.

This clonotype has more than one count but fewer than ten. J is TRBJ2-7 and V is TRBV10-3, with D possibly being TRBD2 (5 bases). The CDR3 extends over 11 amino acids. Trimming left V 2 bases short and J 9 bases short, with 8 bases between. Looked up from germline, CDR1 is ENHRY and CDR2 is SYGVKD. The CDR3 loop reads CAISEGLAQYV. The CDR3 DNA reads TGTGCCATCAGTGAGGGACTGGCGCAGTACGTC.

In its sample, this clonotype was seen a few times. This chain joins TRBV3-1 and TRBJ2-2, with 9 bases identical to TRBD2. V was clipped by 3 bases and J by 2 bases; unmatched bases: 1. The CDR3 consists of 15 residues. Looked up from germline, CDR1 is LGHDT and CDR2 is YNNKEL (reference sequence). The chain's CDR3 is CASSHGTSNTGELFF. As DNA, the CDR3 is TGTGCCAGCAGCCACGGGACTAGCAACACCGGGGAGCTGTTTTTT. Full variable domain (rest looked up from reference TRBV3-1 and TRBJ2-2): DTAVSQTPKYLVTQMGNDKSIKCEQNLGHDTMYWYKQDSKKFLKIMFSYNNKELIINETVPNRFSPKSPDKAHLNLHINSLELGDSAVYFCASSHGTSNTGELFFGEGSRLTVL.

In its sample, this clonotype was seen once. This may stem from a read error, because a much larger clone lies one nucleotide away. The chain is built from TRBV7-2 and TRBJ2-3; the D is unclear. The V gene's germline CDR1 is SGHTA and CDR2 FQGNSA. Between the trimmed V and J ends, which lost 3 bases and 1 base, there was a span of 8 bases. CDR3 length: 14 residues. As DNA, the CDR3 is TGTGCCAGCAGCTTCGGTTGGGGCACAGATACGCAGTATTTT. Protein product: CASSFGWGTDTQYF. The full variable domain, completed using reference TRBV7-2 and TRBJ2-3, is GAGVSQSPSNKVTEKGKDVELRCDPISGHTALYWYRQSLGQGLEFLIYFQGNSAPDKSGLPSDRFSAERTGGSVSTLTIQRTQQEDSAVYLCASSFGWGTDTQYFGPGTRLTVL.

This chain connects TRBV7-2 to TRBJ1-1, with D hard to call. Looked up from germline, CDR1 is SGHTA and CDR2 is FQGNSA. This CDR3 contains 14 residues. Trimming shortened V by 5 bases and J by 4 bases, and 14 bases separated the two germline ends. CDR3 in amino acids: CASSVNAVPTEAFF. The CDR3 DNA reads as TGTGCCAGCAGCGTCAATGCGGTCCCCACTGAAGCTTTCTTT.

In this sample, this clonotype turned up many times. The chain has TRBV3-1 and TRBJ1-1; D gene unclear. Trimming removed 2 bases at V and 6 bases at J, with 13 bases between. This CDR3 contains 14 residues. Germline V lookup: CDR1 LGHDT, CDR2 YNNKEL (reference sequence). The CDR3 loop is CASSQTASRSEAFF. The CDR3 DNA is TGTGCCAGCAGCCAAACCGCGAGTAGGTCTGAAGCTTTCTTT.